These 25 T cell receptor beta chains were all obtained from the same sample, sequenced in a study of blood T cell repertoires in COVID-19. The protocol was immunoSEQ multiplex PCR, while the TCRdb copy is restricted to in-frame clones and leaves out a portion. The sample has 250,000 to 350,000 clones, 90% seen once. The sample was PBMCs or T cells enriched from blood (not recorded which). The receptors were sampled from a woman aged 18-29 years with acute COVID-19.

The gene calls are TRBV19 and TRBJ1-2, with TRBD1 matching 7 bases. The CDR3 is made up of 13 amino acids. V lost 5 bases, J lost 4 bases, and 4 bases stayed unmatched. Per germline, CDR1 LNHDA and CDR2 SQIVND (reference sequence). The CDR3 coding sequence is TGTGCCAGTAGTCCACGACAGGGCTATGGCTACACCTTC. Translated, it gives CASSPRQGYGYTF.

The rearrangement joins TRBV4-1 to TRBJ1-1; TRBD1 matches at 9 bases. V trimming: 5 bases; J trimming: 3 bases; junction bases outside the gene matches: 4. The germline V gene encodes CDR1 MGHRA and CDR2 YSYEKL. The CDR3 covers 14 residues. CDR3: CASSMDRGHTEAFF. The DNA for the CDR3 is TGCGCCAGCAGCATGGACAGGGGACACACTGAAGCTTTCTTT.

A few counts support this clone. The genes are TRBV18 and TRBJ2-1; 12 nucleotides agree with TRBD2. CDR1 is KGHSH, CDR2 LQKENI, per germline. CDR3 length: 15 amino acids. V was clipped by 3 bases and J by 9 bases; unmatched bases: 6. As DNA, the CDR3 is TGTGCCAGCTCACCTCTAGCGGGAGGGTACGTTGAGCAGTTCTTC. Residues: CASSPLAGGYVEQFF.

V is TRBV28 and J is TRBJ2-1; TRBD2 matches at 12 bases. The germline V gene encodes CDR1 MDHEN and CDR2 SYDVKM. The CDR3 totals 15 residues. The J segment lost 5 bases and the V segment lost 8 bases, leaving 7 bases of the junction unmatched. The CDR3 coding sequence is TGTGCCAGCCCCCCTAGCGGGAGGGCCAACAATGAGCAGTTCTTC. This gives the protein CASPPSGRANNEQFF.

This clone has a handful of counts. The rearrangement links TRBV29-1 to TRBJ2-3, with a weak D call TRBD1 (5 bases). This CDR3 comprises 15 residues. V shed 6 bases and J shed 5 bases, with 21 bases lying between them. CDR1 and CDR2 from the germline V gene are SQVTM and ANQGSEA. CDR3 protein: CSVNRTPLVLDTQYF. CDR3 DNA sequence: TGCAGCGTCAACAGGACACCCTTGGTGTTAGATACGCAGTATTTT.

The V and J genes are TRBV19 and TRBJ1-2; 7 bases line up with TRBD1. The CDR3 has 14 amino acids. J lost 3 bases, V lost 4 bases, and 5 bases had no gene match. CDR1 is LNHDA and CDR2 is SQIVND in the germline V gene (reference sequence). CDR3 in amino acids: CASSTPQGDYGYTF. The CDR3 DNA reads as TGTGCCAGTAGTACTCCCCAGGGGGACTATGGCTACACCTTC.

The rearrangement joins TRBV7-9 to TRBJ1-1; 9 positions match TRBD1. This CDR3 comprises 12 residues. Germline assignment: CDR1 SEHNR and CDR2 FQNEAQ (reference sequence). The V and J ends lost 5 bases and 10 bases, in that order; junction bases with no gene match: 5. In DNA, the CDR3 is TGTGCCAGCAGCCCGGGACAGGGAATAGCTTTCTTT. As protein: CASSPGQGIAFF.

The J gene is TRBJ2-1, the V gene TRBV7-9; 11 bases match TRBD2. The ends lost 5 bases at V and 4 bases at J; junction bases unmatched: 4. Germline assignment: CDR1 SEHNR and CDR2 FQNEAQ (reference sequence). CDR3 size: 15 residues. CDR3 amino acids: CASSTSGSLYNEQFF. CDR3 in DNA: TGTGCCAGCAGCACTAGCGGGAGTCTATACAATGAGCAGTTCTTC.

The chain uses TRBV6-5 and TRBJ1-2, with a possible D match to TRBD1 (5 bases). The germline V and J ends were trimmed by 5 bases and 0 bases, with 13 bases remaining between them. Germline CDR1 reads MNHEY; CDR2 reads SVGAGI. The CDR3 extends over 15 amino acids. The CDR3 reads CASSTRGGANYGYTF. Here the CDR3 DNA reads TGTGCCAGCAGTACCCGGGGGGGAGCTAACTATGGCTACACCTTC.

V usage is TRBV28 and J usage is TRBJ2-5; 16 nucleotides align to TRBD2. The V gene end was trimmed by 4 bases and the J gene end by 0 bases; junction bases not matched to a gene: 2. In germline, CDR1 is MDHEN, CDR2 SYDVKM. CDR3 size: 17 residues. The CDR3 protein is CASSSGLAGGYQETQYF. CDR3 in DNA: TGTGCCAGCAGTTCGGGACTAGCGGGAGGGTACCAAGAGACCCAGTACTTC.

The chain couples TRBV21-1 to TRBJ1-2; the listed D gene, TRBD1, was not tested against the DNA. TRBV21-1 is marked as a pseudogene. This CDR3 spans 12 amino acids. CDR3 bases: TGTGCCAGCAGCAAAGGCAGTGATGGCTACACCTTC. It is translated as CASSKGSDGYTF.

The V and J genes are TRBV6-5 and TRBJ2-7; TRBD1 aligns across 8 bases. The CDR3 has 14 residues. With V trimmed by 6 bases and J by 5 bases, 9 bases remained unmatched. Germline V gene sequence: CDR1 MNHEY, CDR2 SVGAGI. CDR3 protein: CASSAGTGPNEQYF. The CDR3, as DNA: TGTGCCAGCAGCGCCGGGACAGGACCTAACGAGCAGTACTTC.

V usage is TRBV10-1 and J usage is TRBJ2-7; TRBD2 matches 15 bases. J was trimmed by 0 bases and V by 2 bases; bases with no gene match: 2. This CDR3 has 17 amino acids. Germline V CDR1 and CDR2: WNHNN, SYGVQD (reference sequence). The chain's CDR3 is CASSEGLAGGSSYEQYF. The CDR3 DNA reads TGCGCCAGCAGTGAGGGACTAGCGGGAGGGTCCTCCTACGAGCAGTACTTC.

V gene TRBV2 combines with J gene TRBJ2-3, with D possibly TRBD2 on 5 matching bases. V was shortened by 0 bases and J by 8 bases, with 9 bases between the two germline ends. The CDR3 loop spans 13 amino acids. The germline V gene has CDR1 SNHLY and CDR2 FYNNEI. The CDR3 region has the DNA TGTGCCAGCAGTGAAGCGCTCGAGGGTACGCAGTATTTT. Its protein is CASSEALEGTQYF.

The V call is TRBV6-5, the J call TRBJ2-7, with D uncertain. Looked up from germline, CDR1 is MNHEY and CDR2 is SVGAGI. Trimming removed 1 base at V and 4 bases at J, with 8 bases between. There are 13 residues in the CDR3. This CDR3 reads CASSYLGPYEQYF. CDR3 nucleotides: TGTGCCAGCAGTTACTTGGGCCCATACGAGCAGTACTTC.

The rearrangement joins TRBV30 to TRBJ1-2, with D possibly TRBD1 on 6 matching bases. CDR1 and CDR2 (germline): GTSNPN, SVGIG (reference sequence). CDR3 length: 15 amino acids. V was clipped by 2 bases and J by 6 bases, with 19 bases between them. The CDR3 coding sequence is TGTGCCTGGAGTCCGACAGGACCTCGGGTTCATGGCTACACCTTC. Protein: CAWSPTGPRVHGYTF.

The chain has TRBV5-3 and TRBJ2-1, with D possibly matching TRBD2 (7 bases). TRBV5-3 is flagged as an ORF with uncertain function. V lost 9 bases, J lost 7 bases, and 29 bases lay in between. This CDR3 contains 17 residues. CDR3 bases: TGTGCCACCCAAAATCCCGGGGGATCAGGGGAGGGGAATGAGCAGTTCTTC. This encodes CATQNPGGSGEGNEQFF.

This rearrangement joins TRBV24-1 to TRBJ2-2, with D unresolved. CDR3 size: 14 residues. Germline V CDR1 and CDR2: KGHDR, SFDVKD. The V end lost 1 base, the J end lost 8 bases, and 10 bases lay between the germline ends. CDR3 DNA sequence: TGTGCCACCAGTGATTTCCTTCACTCGGGGGAGCTGTTTTTT. This gives the protein CATSDFLHSGELFF.

V and J are TRBV27 and TRBJ1-5; 10 positions agree with TRBD1. With 8 bases clipped from V and 1 base from J, the junction kept 23 bases outside the gene matches. This CDR3 has 21 residues. The germline CDR1 and CDR2 sequences are MNHEY and SMNVEV (reference sequence). This CDR3 is CASGPSTSGTGVVRSNQPQHF. The DNA for the CDR3 is TGTGCCAGCGGCCCATCAACTTCCGGGACAGGGGTGGTGAGGAGCAATCAGCCCCAGCATTTT.

The genes are TRBV5-8 and TRBJ1-2, with 10 bases matching TRBD1. CDR3 size: 16 residues. Trimming at V came to 2 bases and at J to 7 bases, leaving 11 bases not matched to a gene. Germline CDR1 is SGHTS and CDR2 is YDEGEE. CDR3 DNA: TGTGCCAGCAGCTTTCCCTTAGGGACAGGGGCTTCTGGCTACACCTTC. It yields the protein CASSFPLGTGASGYTF.

The CDR3 nucleotides read TGCGCCAGCAGTGACCGGTTTCAGGGTGACACCGGGGAGCTGTTTTTT. Translation gives CASSDRFQGDTGELFF. The chain carries TRBV10-1 and TRBJ2-2; D is perhaps TRBD1 (5 bases). There are 16 residues in the CDR3. V shed 3 bases and J shed 3 bases, with 14 bases lying between them. Germline CDR1 reads WNHNN; CDR2 reads SYGVQD (reference sequence).

This chain connects TRBV30 to TRBJ2-7, with D possibly TRBD1 on 6 matching bases. CDR1 is GTSNPN and CDR2 is SVGIG in the germline V gene (reference sequence). Trimming took off 4 bases at V and 3 bases at J, with 13 bases between the two ends. This CDR3 is built from 13 residues. CDR3 bases: TGTGCCTGGACCGACAGGATACACTACGAGCAGTACTTC. Its translation is CAWTDRIHYEQYF. The whole variable domain, filled in from reference TRBV30 and TRBJ2-7, reads SQTIHQWPATLVQPVGSPLSLECTVEGTSNPNLYWYRQAAGRGLQLLFYSVGIGQISSEVPQNLSASRPQDRQFILSSKKLLLSDSGFYLCAWTDRIHYEQYFGPGTRLTVT.

This chain uses TRBV5-5 with TRBJ1-5; unclear D gene. CDR1 and CDR2 (germline): SGHKS, YYEKEE (reference sequence). The CDR3 has 14 residues. The V gene lost 4 bases and the J gene lost 0 bases, with 8 bases spanning the gap. The CDR3 DNA sequence: TGTGCCAGCAGCGCGGGGTCTAGCAATCAGCCCCAGCATTTT. It is translated as CASSAGSSNQPQHF. Full variable domain (rest looked up from reference TRBV5-5 and TRBJ1-5): DAGVTQSPTHLIKTRGQQVTLRCSPISGHKSVSWYQQVLGQGPQFIFQYYEKEERGRGNFPDRFSARQFPNYSSELNVNALLLGDSALYLCASSAGSSNQPQHFGDGTRLSIL.

V is TRBV7-9 and J is TRBJ2-1; D is perhaps TRBD2 (6 bases). This CDR3 has 15 amino acids. V lost 0 bases and J lost 3, with 9 bases in between. Germline loops: CDR1 SEHNR, CDR2 FQNEAQ (reference sequence). CDR3 DNA sequence: TGTGCCAGCAGCTTAGCACTAGCTCTCTACAATGAGCAGTTCTTC. This translates into CASSLALALYNEQFF.

The V call is TRBV28, the J call TRBJ2-5; 7 bases align to TRBD2. The V gene's germline CDR1 is MDHEN and CDR2 SYDVKM. CDR3 length: 14 amino acids. V shed 8 bases, J shed 5 bases, and the junction held 11 bases outside the gene matches. The CDR3 nucleotides are TGTGCCAGCCGGGATTCGGCCGGGAGGGAGACCCAGTACTTC. It translates to CASRDSAGRETQYF.